The sequence of this T cell receptor (beta chain) was determined in a study of blood T cell repertoires in COVID-19. Looking at the study overall: Specimens from acute and convalescent COVID-19 originated in the United States, Italy and Spain. Nucleic acid was either cDNA or gDNA, and it came from T cells, B-cell-depleted T cells, or PBMCs.

In the original workflow: Estimates of nucleated cell counts were drawn from the amplification of reference gene primers. Some clones are missing from TCRdb's copy, which holds only in-frame ones; the method was immunoSEQ multiplex PCR. That table is the source of V, J and clone size, and D and trimming were worked out from the DNA. Altogether approximately 170,000 clones are present, approximately 86% being singletons, with the ten largest covering over 9.5%. V shed 4 bases, J shed 4 bases, and the junction held 9 bases outside the gene matches. There are 15 residues in the CDR3. Germline loops: CDR1 MGHRA, CDR2 YSYEKL.

Sequenced sample: peripheral blood. The chain is built from TRBV4-1 and TRBJ1-2; 7 bases line up with TRBD1. This receptor was taken from a woman older than 75 with active or convalescent COVID-19. CDR3: CASSPRTGRSYGYTF. CDR3 in DNA: TGCGCCAGCAGCCCCCGGACAGGCCGATCCTATGGCTACACCTTC.